The next 23 T cell receptor beta chains were all read from a single sample in a study of T cells after yellow fever vaccination. From the 5' RACE reads, TCRdb called clonotypes with MiXCR, one entry per CDR3 protein. The profile covers 150,000 or so distinct CDR3 sequences, with about 6.2% appearing a single time and approximately 0.64% taken by the ten largest. The source was CD4+ T cells sorted from PBMCs, collected 10 days after the yellow fever booster vaccination. The source is a man aged 25-45 years who received the YFV17D yellow fever vaccine.

This clonotype has ten or more counts. This chain links TRBV20-1 with TRBJ2-7; TRBD2 aligns across 11 bases. Per germline, CDR1 DFQATT and CDR2 SNEGSKA (reference sequence). V lost 5 bases and J lost 0; bases outside the gene matches: 3. The CDR3 consists of 14 residues. CDR3 region: CSALAGGSSYEQYF. CDR3 DNA: TGCAGTGCTTTAGCGGGAGGGAGCTCCTACGAGCAGTACTTC.

The chain has TRBV16 and TRBJ2-1, with 13 positions matching TRBD2. V dropped 5 bases and J dropped 6; count of bases not matched to a gene: 10. The CDR3 length is 17 residues. Germline V gene data show CDR1 as KGHSY and CDR2 as FQNENV. CDR3 loop: CASSSAKTSGRANEQFF. CDR3 coding DNA: TGTGCCAGCAGCTCGGCCAAAACTAGCGGGAGGGCCAATGAGCAGTTCTTC.

This clonotype appeared many times. The CDR3 loop reads CSARGDSHNYGYTF. In DNA form, the CDR3 reads TGCAGTGCTAGGGGGGACAGCCATAACTATGGCTACACCTTC. J is TRBJ1-2 and V is TRBV20-1; the match to TRBD1 covers 7 bases. CDR1 and CDR2 (germline): DFQATT, SNEGSKA (reference sequence). This CDR3 comprises 14 residues. Germline trimming cut 3 bases from V and 1 base from J; bases unmatched to any gene: 5.

This clonotype was found a few times. The CDR3 is CASSGTGVREQYF. As DNA, the CDR3 is TGCGCCAGCAGCGGGACAGGGGTACGGGAGCAGTACTTC. The chain employs TRBV5-1 and TRBJ2-7; 10 bases are shared with TRBD1. Germline loops: CDR1 SGHRS, CDR2 YFSETQ. The CDR3 has 13 residues. V trimming: 4 bases; J trimming: 7 bases; junction bases outside the gene matches: 5.

This clonotype was detected a few times. The CDR3: CASSLGPNNQPQHF. For the CDR3, the DNA is TGTGCCAGCAGCTTAGGGCCGAACAATCAGCCCCAGCATTTT. The rearrangement links TRBV7-2 to TRBJ1-5; D is unclear. In germline, CDR1 is SGHTA, CDR2 FQGNSA. Trimming pared 1 base from V and 3 bases from J, leaving 7 bases between. This CDR3 is built from 14 residues.

This clonotype has a count of ten or more. This rearrangement joins TRBV20-1 to TRBJ2-7, with a possible D match to TRBD2 (5 bases). With 7 bases removed from V and 2 bases from J, the gap between germline ends came to 12 bases. CDR3 length equals 12 residues. CDR1 and CDR2 (germline): DFQATT, SNEGSKA (reference sequence). The CDR3 sequence: CSVKEGTYEQYF. CDR3 sequence (DNA): TGCAGTGTGAAAGAGGGTACCTACGAGCAGTACTTC.

This clonotype was seen at least ten times. The chain recombines TRBV23-1 with TRBJ2-7; D may be TRBD2 (6 bases). TRBV23-1 belongs to the ORF category, with a function that is uncertain. V shed 5 bases and J shed 3 bases, with 17 bases lying between them. This CDR3 region has 15 residues. CDR3 coding DNA: TGCGCCAGCAGTGGGGGGACTCCCTTAGGCTACGAGCAGTACTTC. This translates into CASSGGTPLGYEQYF.

In regard to this clonotype: A single base separates this from a much larger clone, so it may be a read error. The chain uses TRBV29-1 and TRBJ2-3, with no clear D. Trimming took off 3 bases at V and 2 bases at J, with 6 bases between the two ends. Per the germline V gene, CDR1 is SQVTM and CDR2 is ANQGSEA. The CDR3 covers 12 residues. The CDR3 spells CSVEGITDTQYF. CDR3 in DNA: TGCAGCGTTGAGGGGATCACAGATACGCAGTATTTT.

This clonotype has at least ten counts. The chain employs TRBV29-1 and TRBJ1-2; TRBD1 is a possible D gene (5 bases). The CDR3 totals 16 residues. Germline V gene lookup returns CDR1 SQVTM and CDR2 ANQGSEA. Trimming pared 6 bases from V and 1 base from J, leaving 21 bases between. The CDR3 is CSVRGNSDTRNYGYTF. The DNA of the CDR3 is TGCAGCGTCCGGGGGAATTCAGATACTCGTAACTATGGCTACACCTTC.

This clonotype was seen more than once but under ten times. The V and J genes are TRBV4-3 and TRBJ1-6, with 7 bases lining up with TRBD1. The CDR3 has 14 amino acids. V shed 3 bases and J 7 bases; nucleotides not matched to a gene: 3. From germline, CDR1 is LGHNA and CDR2 YSLEER. In DNA, the CDR3 is TGCGCCAGCAGCCACCGGACAGGAAATTCACCCCTCCACTTT. Its protein product is CASSHRTGNSPLHF.

This clonotype was counted between two and nine times. The chain has TRBV3-1 and TRBJ2-1; tentatively, D is TRBD1 (6 bases). Germline assignment: CDR1 LGHDT and CDR2 YNNKEL (reference sequence). Trimming removed 1 base at V and 6 bases at J, with 7 bases between. This CDR3 comprises 13 residues. The CDR3 DNA sequence: TGTGCCAGCAGCCAAGTGGACAGCAATGAGCAGTTCTTC. This gives the protein CASSQVDSNEQFF.

This clonotype showed up many times. The chain links TRBV14 to TRBJ2-2; D gene uncertain. Trimming took 1 base from V and 1 from J, leaving 10 bases between them. Germline lookup yields CDR1 SGHDN and CDR2 FVKESK. The CDR3 consists of 16 residues. The CDR3 DNA is TGTGCCAGCAGCCAAGTATCCGGGCAGAACACCGGGGAGCTGTTTTTT. This translates into CASSQVSGQNTGELFF.

This clonotype occurred many times. The chain is built from TRBV10-1 and TRBJ2-1, with 7 bases fitting TRBD2. The V gene end was trimmed by 3 bases and the J gene end by 6 bases; junction bases not matched to a gene: 5. Germline V gene sequence: CDR1 WNHNN, CDR2 SYGVQD (reference sequence). This CDR3 contains 14 residues. The CDR3 loop is CASSDGGGRNEQFF. DNA for the CDR3: TGCGCCAGCAGTGACGGCGGGGGACGCAATGAGCAGTTCTTC.

This clonotype was detected many times. V gene TRBV14 combines with J gene TRBJ1-1, with 7 bases aligning to TRBD1. The V gene's germline CDR1 is SGHDN and CDR2 FVKESK. The CDR3 contains 12 residues. J gave up 12 bases and V 4 bases, and 8 bases lay outside the gene matches. The CDR3 loop is CASSLQGLKTFF. Written as DNA, the CDR3 is TGTGCCAGCAGCCTACAGGGGTTGAAAACTTTCTTT.

This clonotype was counted many times. The rearrangement joins TRBV7-2 to TRBJ2-1; D is ambiguous. V was cut by 2 bases and J by 4 bases, with 12 bases left in between. The CDR3 consists of 15 residues. Germline CDR1 reads SGHTA; CDR2 reads FQGNSA. The CDR3, as DNA: TGTGCCAGCAGCTTACAAGTATCCCTTTACAATGAGCAGTTCTTC. The encoded protein is CASSLQVSLYNEQFF.

This clonotype was counted many times. This chain uses TRBV18 with TRBJ2-1, with D unresolved. The germline V gene encodes CDR1 KGHSH and CDR2 LQKENI. The ends were cut back, 0 bases at V and 7 bases at J, with 7 bases in the middle. The CDR3 runs 13 residues. CDR3 in DNA: TGTGCCAGCTCACCACCCGGGCTAAATGAGCAGTTCTTC. Protein sequence: CASSPPGLNEQFF.

The chain combines TRBV7-9 with TRBJ2-2; TRBD2 agrees at 8 bases. The CDR3 runs 15 residues. Germline trimming cut 5 bases from V and 1 base from J; bases unmatched to any gene: 3. CDR1 SEHNR and CDR2 FQNEAQ come from the germline V gene (reference sequence). The CDR3 loop reads CASSKSGRNTGELFF. DNA of the CDR3: TGTGCCAGCAGCAAAAGCGGGAGGAACACCGGGGAGCTGTTTTTT.

This clonotype was found a few times. An end of the junction differs from the germline gene, which may be a read error. The V call is TRBV6-5, the J call TRBJ1-1; TRBD1 agrees at 7 bases. The germline V gene encodes CDR1 MNHEY and CDR2 SVGAGI. The CDR3 length is 15 residues. DNA for the CDR3: TGTGCCAGCAGGTACTCTCAGGGGGGGAACACTGAAGCTTTCTTT. Translation: CASRYSQGGNTEAFF.

This clonotype was recorded many times. The chain links TRBV12-3 or TRBV12-4 to TRBJ1-5; no clear D gene. The germline V and J ends were trimmed by 3 bases and 4 bases, with 13 bases remaining between them. This CDR3 contains 15 residues. The CDR3 region has the DNA TGTGCCAGCAGTTTTATCGGGCCGGGGAATCAGCCCCAGCATTTT. Translation gives CASSFIGPGNQPQHF.

The chain has TRBV29-1 and TRBJ2-5, with 10 bases aligning to TRBD2. V was pared by 4 bases and J by 5 bases, with 7 bases of the junction left unmatched. The CDR3 extends over 14 amino acids. Germline lookup yields CDR1 SQVTM and CDR2 ANQGSEA. The CDR3, as DNA: TGCAGCGTTGGGGGGTCTAGCGGGAGTGAGACCCAGTACTTC. The encoded protein is CSVGGSSGSETQYF.

To note about this clonotype: This may be a read error: a much more frequent sequence differs by one nucleotide. The chain is built from TRBV12-3 or TRBV12-4 and TRBJ2-4; 7 nucleotides align to TRBD2. This CDR3 has 15 amino acids. CDR3 residues: CASSSSGGTNNIQYF. The CDR3 DNA reads TGTGCCAGCAGTTCTAGCGGAGGGACCAACAACATTCAGTACTTC.

There are a few counts of this clonotype. V is TRBV7-2 and J is TRBJ2-7; D uncertain. The CDR3 has 12 amino acids. The germline V gene has CDR1 SGHTA and CDR2 FQGNSA. V was shortened by 5 bases and J by 4 bases, with 9 bases between the two germline ends. The CDR3 loop is CASSVGIYEQYF. CDR3 DNA sequence: TGTGCCAGCAGCGTGGGGATTTACGAGCAGTACTTC.

This clonotype was seen ten or more times. The rearrangement uses TRBV7-2 and TRBJ2-1; D is uncertain. Trimming shortened V by 2 bases and J by 9 bases, and 11 bases separated the two germline ends. Germline CDR1 reads SGHTA; CDR2 reads FQGNSA. The CDR3 is made up of 13 amino acids. CDR3 DNA: TGTGCCAGCAGCTTAAGTAGGAATGGTGAGCAGTTCTTC. Encoded protein: CASSLSRNGEQFF.